The 21 T cell receptor beta chains below were found in one sample sequenced in a study of blood T cells in healthy people across ages. A J-beta primer mix and a sample-barcoded 5' primer were used in a second PCR of roughly 6 to 11 cycles. A single record per CDR3 protein comes from TCRdb applying MiXCR to the 5' RACE reads. In the table there are about 1.4 million distinct CDR3 sequences, 45% to 70% of which are singletons. The sample taken for sequencing was blood. These receptors all come from a man younger than 35 in good health.

J is TRBJ2-5 and V is TRBV29-1, with TRBD1 identical over 7 bases. The CDR3 runs 15 residues. Trimming at V came to 5 bases and at J to 0 bases, leaving 9 bases not matched to a gene. From germline, CDR1 is SQVTM and CDR2 ANQGSEA. The CDR3 reads CSVNGQEKYQETQYF. The CDR3, as DNA: TGCAGCGTTAATGGACAGGAAAAGTACCAAGAGACCCAGTACTTC.

The chain couples TRBV6-5 to TRBJ2-3; D is unclear. Germline V gene lookup returns CDR1 MNHEY and CDR2 SVGAGI. This CDR3 is 15 amino acids long. Deletions cut 0 bases from V and 0 bases from J, with 7 bases between. The CDR3 reads CASSYSDRSTDTQYF. In DNA form, the CDR3 reads TGTGCCAGCAGTTACTCGGACCGCAGCACAGATACGCAGTATTTT.

The gene calls are TRBV20-1 and TRBJ2-4; maybe TRBD2 (6 bases). V dropped 6 bases and J dropped 0 bases, with 21 bases sitting between them. The CDR3 runs to 17 residues. Germline V gene lookup returns CDR1 DFQATT and CDR2 SNEGSKA (reference sequence). The CDR3 DNA reads TGCAGTGCCCCGACTAACGGGAGAGCTCTAGCCAAAAACATTCAGTACTTC. This translates into CSAPTNGRALAKNIQYF.

This rearrangement joins TRBV25-1 to TRBJ2-3; D perhaps matches TRBD1 (5 bases). This CDR3 has 16 residues. Germline V gene data show CDR1 as MGHDK and CDR2 as SYGVNS. V was pared by 3 bases and J by 1 base, with 14 bases between. The CDR3 reads CASSDLYRSGTDTQYF. The CDR3 nucleotides read TGTGCCAGCAGTGATCTTTACAGGTCGGGCACAGATACGCAGTATTTT.

This chain's CDR3 is CASSKEKGTGSSYEQYF. The CDR3 DNA is TGTGCCAGCAGCAAGGAAAAGGGGACGGGAAGCTCCTACGAGCAGTACTTC. This rearrangement joins TRBV21-1 to TRBJ2-7; the table names TRBD1, a call not compared with the DNA. TRBV21-1 is listed as a pseudogene. CDR3 size: 17 residues.

The gene calls are TRBV2 and TRBJ2-4; the match to TRBD1 covers 12 bases. The DNA end lines up better with TRBJ2-7; the J call may be wrong. Per the germline V gene, CDR1 is SNHLY and CDR2 is FYNNEI. This CDR3 has 14 amino acids. Here the CDR3 DNA reads TGTGCCAACACCCGGGACAGGGGGCGGTACGAGCAGTACTTC. Translation: CANTRDRGRYEQYF.

The rearrangement links TRBV10-3 to TRBJ2-6; D is uncertain. The V gene's germline CDR1 is ENHRY and CDR2 SYGVKD. CDR3 length: 17 amino acids. With 0 bases removed from V and 0 bases from J, the gap between germline ends came to 9 bases. This CDR3 reads CAISESKGYSGANVLTF. The DNA of the CDR3 is TGTGCCATCAGTGAGTCGAAGGGTTACTCTGGGGCCAACGTCCTGACTTTC.

This clonotype was picked up one time. The V gene is TRBV5-1, the J gene TRBJ2-1; D is undetermined. In germline, CDR1 is SGHRS, CDR2 YFSETQ. The CDR3 consists of 17 residues. V lost 0 bases, J lost 0 bases, and 13 bases lay in between. The CDR3 nucleotides read TGCGCCAGCAGCTTGGTCGCTCCGAGGAGCTCCTACAATGAGCAGTTCTTC. Protein product: CASSLVAPRSSYNEQFF. The variable domain in full, completed from reference TRBV5-1 and TRBJ2-1, reads KAGVTQTPRYLIKTRGQQVTLSCSPISGHRSVSWYQQTPGQGLQFLFEYFSETQRNKGNFPGRFSGRQFSNSRSEMNVSTLELGDSALYLCASSLVAPRSSYNEQFFGPGTRLTVL.

The chain is built from TRBV7-9 and TRBJ2-1; D remains unclear. This CDR3 spans 13 amino acids. The germline V and J ends were trimmed by 3 bases and 9 bases, with 12 bases remaining between them. CDR1 SEHNR and CDR2 FQNEAQ come from the germline V gene (reference sequence). CDR3 sequence: CASSLDPGLEQFF. CDR3 DNA sequence: TGTGCCAGCAGCTTGGATCCCGGGCTTGAGCAGTTCTTC.

V gene TRBV12-3 or TRBV12-4 combines with J gene TRBJ2-1, with TRBD2 matching over 14 bases. CDR3 length: 14 amino acids. V lost 7 bases to trimming and J lost 7 bases; unmatched junction nucleotides: 3. For the CDR3, the DNA is TGTGCCAGCACGACTAGCGGGGGGGATAATGAGCAGTTCTTC. Translation: CASTTSGGDNEQFF.

This chain uses TRBV20-1 with TRBJ2-7; D perhaps matches TRBD1 (7 bases). The V end lost 3 bases, the J end lost 2 bases, and 11 bases lay between the germline ends. Germline CDR1 is DFQATT and CDR2 is SNEGSKA (reference sequence). This CDR3 has 13 residues. The CDR3 sequence: CSASPGGTYEQYF. The DNA of the CDR3 is TGCAGTGCTAGTCCAGGGGGGACCTACGAGCAGTACTTC.

The chain joins TRBV7-2 to TRBJ2-5; D is unclear. V lost 1 base to trimming and J lost 1 base, with 10 bases between them. This CDR3 has 15 residues. Per the germline V gene, CDR1 is SGHTA and CDR2 is FQGNSA. The chain's CDR3 is CASSLGRSVQETQYF. The DNA for the CDR3 is TGTGCCAGCAGCTTAGGACGGAGCGTCCAAGAGACCCAGTACTTC.

The rearrangement joins TRBV2 to TRBJ2-7, with 7 bases that match TRBD1. The CDR3 is made up of 12 amino acids. CDR1 SNHLY and CDR2 FYNNEI come from the germline V gene. The J segment lost 8 bases and the V segment lost 6 bases, leaving 7 bases of the junction unmatched. CDR3 sequence (DNA): TGTGCCAGCAGCGGGGACAGTTTAAAGCAGTACTTC. This sequence encodes CASSGDSLKQYF.

This chain connects TRBV2 to TRBJ1-2; D not resolved. V was clipped by 0 bases and J by 6 bases, with 14 bases between them. Germline values: CDR1 SNHLY, CDR2 FYNNEI. There are 15 residues in the CDR3. The CDR3 is CASSEARAAGNGYTF. CDR3 DNA sequence: TGTGCCAGCAGTGAAGCGAGGGCTGCGGGTAATGGCTACACCTTC.

This clonotype is a singleton in its sample. The CDR3 is CASSPPLRGGDTEAFF. The CDR3 DNA follows: TGTGCCAGCTCACCACCGCTGAGGGGTGGGGACACTGAAGCTTTCTTT. The chain recombines TRBV18 with TRBJ1-1; D may be TRBD1 (5 bases). The germline V and J ends were trimmed by 0 bases and 3 bases, with 14 bases remaining between them. Germline V gene data show CDR1 as KGHSH and CDR2 as LQKENI. The CDR3 is made up of 16 amino acids.

V usage is TRBV7-8 and J usage is TRBJ2-4; TRBD1 aligns across 9 bases. TRBJ2-5 matches the DNA end more closely, so the J call is doubtful. Germline assignment: CDR1 SGHVS and CDR2 FQNEAQ. This CDR3 is 15 amino acids long. In DNA, the CDR3 is TGTGCCAGCAGCTCTTGGACAGGGGTGGAGGAGACCCAGTACTTC. It codes for CASSSWTGVEETQYF.

CDR3 protein: CASSRRTGETQHF. CDR3 bases: TGTGCCAGCAGCCGCCGGACAGGGGAAACCCAGCATTTT. The chain combines TRBV14 with TRBJ1-5, with 9 positions matching TRBD1. This CDR3 spans 13 amino acids. Germline loops: CDR1 SGHDN, CDR2 FVKESK. With 4 bases clipped from V and 11 bases from J, the junction kept 6 bases outside the gene matches.

This sequence joins TRBV12-3 or TRBV12-4 and TRBJ2-7, with D perhaps matching TRBD2 (5 bases). The CDR3 extends over 14 amino acids. Trimming left V 5 bases short and J 4 bases short, with 15 bases between. The CDR3 nucleotides are TGTGCCAGCAGTAGAACGGGGTCTGGTTACGAGCAGTACTTC. It specifies CASSRTGSGYEQYF.

V and J are TRBV7-8 and TRBJ2-3; D not certain. Trimming left V 0 bases short and J 2 bases short, with 12 bases between. The CDR3 extends over 16 amino acids. Germline V lookup: CDR1 SGHVS, CDR2 FQNEAQ. Here the CDR3 reads CASSLAMGRNTDTQYF. The CDR3 DNA is TGTGCCAGCAGCTTAGCTATGGGCCGGAACACAGATACGCAGTATTTT. The variable domain in full, with the rest retrieved from reference TRBV7-8 and TRBJ2-3, is GAGVSQSPRYKVAKRGQDVALRCDPISGHVSLFWYQQALGQGPEFLTYFQNEAQLDKSGLPSDRFFAERPEGSVSTLKIQRTQQEDSAVYLCASSLAMGRNTDTQYFGPGTRLTVL.

The chain recombines TRBV29-1 with TRBJ2-4, with D possibly matching TRBD2 (7 bases). Trimming cost V 2 bases and J 13 bases, with 15 bases left between them. This CDR3 comprises 12 residues. CDR1 and CDR2 (germline): SQVTM, ANQGSEA. CDR3 in DNA: TGCAGCGTTGAAACAGGGACTAAAGAGCAGTACTTC. Protein: CSVETGTKEQYF.

The V call is TRBV12-3 or TRBV12-4, the J call TRBJ2-3; weak D call: TRBD2 (6 bases). Trimming took 3 bases from V and 2 from J, leaving 9 bases between them. The CDR3 covers 14 residues. The DNA for the CDR3 is TGTGCCAGCAGTTTTCGACTAGTCACAGATACGCAGTATTTT. Translating gives CASSFRLVTDTQYF.